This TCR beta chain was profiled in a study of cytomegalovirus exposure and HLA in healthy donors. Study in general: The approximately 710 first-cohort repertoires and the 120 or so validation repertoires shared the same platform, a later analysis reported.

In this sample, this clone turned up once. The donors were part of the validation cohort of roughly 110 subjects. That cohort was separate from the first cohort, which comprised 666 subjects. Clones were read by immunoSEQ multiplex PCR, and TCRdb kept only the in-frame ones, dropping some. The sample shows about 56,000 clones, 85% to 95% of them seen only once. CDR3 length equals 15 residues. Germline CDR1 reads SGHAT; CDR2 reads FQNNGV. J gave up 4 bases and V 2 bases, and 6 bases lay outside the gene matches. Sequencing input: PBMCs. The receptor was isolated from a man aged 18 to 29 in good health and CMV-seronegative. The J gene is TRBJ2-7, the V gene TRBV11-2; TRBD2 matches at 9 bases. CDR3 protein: CASSLLAGPIYEQYF. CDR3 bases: TGTGCCAGCAGCTTACTAGCGGGACCTATATACGAGCAGTACTTC.